This T cell receptor beta chain emerged from a study of T cell responses to AZD1222 COVID-19 vaccine. Findings and caveats of the study: Donor demographics were predominantly white British with a female majority; clonal diversity may be underestimated. It was only five to seven AZD1222 recipients who were seropositive at baseline. CD4 TCRs associated with vaccination spanned spike, dominating at 160-218 and 743-854. Breadth and depth of Spike-specific TCRs rose after two AZD1222 doses.

Comment on this clone: Its antigen is unknown.

This table comes from immunoSEQ multiplex PCR, and its TCRdb copy is limited to in-frame clones, with some not included. Of 150,000 to 200,000 clones detected, 80% to 95% appear once; the ten largest clones hold more than 0.9%. CDR3 length: 15 amino acids. With 2 bases clipped from V and 5 bases from J, the junction kept 9 bases outside the gene matches. In germline, CDR1 is SGDLS, CDR2 YYNGEE. Sequencing used peripheral blood, obtained 28 days after the second AZD1222 dose. This chain links TRBV9 with TRBJ2-5, with 7 bases identical to TRBD2. The receptor was isolated from an adult who received the AZD1222 COVID-19 vaccine. The CDR3 nucleotides are TGTGCCAGCAGCGTTTCCAGCGGGGTGTGGGAGACCCAGTACTTC. This sequence encodes CASSVSSGVWETQYF.